One T cell receptor (beta chain) is described in this entry. Its antigen remains unidentified. These data are taken from a study of cytotoxic CD8 clonotypes in ibrutinib-treated CLL. Germline V gene data show CDR1 as MDHEN and CDR2 as SYDVKM. The CDR3 runs 15 residues. With 5 bases removed from V and 0 bases from J, the gap between germline ends came to 11 bases. Overall study results and limits: Clonality increased at ibrutinib response and stayed stable in sustained remission. At progression, however, it fell back toward baseline. Against age-matched healthy donors, baseline clonality ran higher and tracked circulating CD8+ T-cell counts.

Clones were sequenced by immunoSEQ multiplex PCR, and TCRdb holds only the in-frame ones, with some missing. The data contain 25,000 to 30,000 clones, about 62% of them singletons. This receptor was obtained from a human donor with chronic lymphocytic leukemia. The chain combines TRBV28 with TRBJ2-1; no firm D call. Source: PBMCs, taken before ibrutinib treatment. The DNA for the CDR3 is TGTGCCAGCAGTCGGAAAAAAGGCTCCTACAATGAGCAGTTCTTC. Its translation: CASSRKKGSYNEQFF. Together with reference TRBV28 and TRBJ2-1, the CDR3 gives the full variable domain: DVKVTQSSRYLVKRTGEKVFLECVQDMDHENMFWYRQDPGLGLRLIYFSYDVKMKEKGDIPEGYSVSREKKERFSLILESASTNQTSMYLCASSRKKGSYNEQFFGPGTRLTVL.